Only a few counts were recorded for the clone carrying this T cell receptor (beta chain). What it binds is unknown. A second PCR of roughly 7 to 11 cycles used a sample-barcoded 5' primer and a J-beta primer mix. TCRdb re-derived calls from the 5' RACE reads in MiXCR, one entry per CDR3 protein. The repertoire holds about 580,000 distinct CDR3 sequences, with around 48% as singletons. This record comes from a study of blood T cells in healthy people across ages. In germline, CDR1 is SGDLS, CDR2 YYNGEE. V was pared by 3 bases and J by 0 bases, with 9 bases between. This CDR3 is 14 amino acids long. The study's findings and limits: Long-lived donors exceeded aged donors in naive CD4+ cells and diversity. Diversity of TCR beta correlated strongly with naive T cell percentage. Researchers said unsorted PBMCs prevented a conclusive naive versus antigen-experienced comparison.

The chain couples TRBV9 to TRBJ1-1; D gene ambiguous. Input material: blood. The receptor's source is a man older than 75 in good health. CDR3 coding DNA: TGTGCCAGCAGCGATGGACTGTTGAACACTGAAGCTTTCTTT. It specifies CASSDGLLNTEAFF.